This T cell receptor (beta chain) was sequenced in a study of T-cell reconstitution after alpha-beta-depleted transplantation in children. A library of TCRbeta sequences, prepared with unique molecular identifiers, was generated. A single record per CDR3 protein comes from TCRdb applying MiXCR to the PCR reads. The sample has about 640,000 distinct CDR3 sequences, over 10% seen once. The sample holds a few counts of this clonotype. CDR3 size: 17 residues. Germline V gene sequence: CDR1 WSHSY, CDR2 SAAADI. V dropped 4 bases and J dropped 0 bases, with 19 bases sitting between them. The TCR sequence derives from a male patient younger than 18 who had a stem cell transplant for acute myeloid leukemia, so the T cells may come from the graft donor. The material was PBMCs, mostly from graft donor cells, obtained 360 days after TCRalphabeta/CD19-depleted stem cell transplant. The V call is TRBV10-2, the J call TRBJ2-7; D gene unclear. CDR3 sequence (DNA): TGCGCCAGCAGTGCCCCTACTATCCAGGCATCCTCCTACGAGCAGTACTTC. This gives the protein CASSAPTIQASSYEQYF.